The sequence of this T cell receptor (beta chain) was determined in a study of CD8+ T cells in alopecia areata. The study's findings and limits: Relative to mice, TCR sharing across patients was less clear, a difference possibly HLA-related. Elevated clonality characterized lesional scalp relative to normal scalp, particularly in alopecia totalis/universalis.

The study team obtained lesional scalp punch biopsies and peripheral blood from alopecia areata patients. Cell sorting on a FACSAria was used to separate CD4+ and CD8+ T cells from the PBMCs. On this clone itself: Its antigen is currently unknown.

The germline V and J ends were trimmed by 3 bases and 2 bases, with 12 bases remaining between them. The CDR3 runs to 14 residues. Per germline, CDR1 SQVTM and CDR2 ANQGSEA. Isolated RNA was reverse transcribed into cDNA used as the sequencing template. Sequencing used immunoSEQ multiplex PCR; TCRdb keeps in-frame clones, though not all of them. Of about 150,000 clones in the sample, less than 65% were seen once. The receptor comes from a human donor with alopecia areata. This sample comprised CD8+ T cells sorted from blood, obtained at week 0. The chain recombines TRBV29-1 with TRBJ2-3; perhaps D is TRBD1 or TRBD2 (5 bases each). Here the CDR3 DNA reads TGCAGCGTTGAGGGGACGTTCGACACAGATACGCAGTATTTT. It codes for CSVEGTFDTDTQYF.